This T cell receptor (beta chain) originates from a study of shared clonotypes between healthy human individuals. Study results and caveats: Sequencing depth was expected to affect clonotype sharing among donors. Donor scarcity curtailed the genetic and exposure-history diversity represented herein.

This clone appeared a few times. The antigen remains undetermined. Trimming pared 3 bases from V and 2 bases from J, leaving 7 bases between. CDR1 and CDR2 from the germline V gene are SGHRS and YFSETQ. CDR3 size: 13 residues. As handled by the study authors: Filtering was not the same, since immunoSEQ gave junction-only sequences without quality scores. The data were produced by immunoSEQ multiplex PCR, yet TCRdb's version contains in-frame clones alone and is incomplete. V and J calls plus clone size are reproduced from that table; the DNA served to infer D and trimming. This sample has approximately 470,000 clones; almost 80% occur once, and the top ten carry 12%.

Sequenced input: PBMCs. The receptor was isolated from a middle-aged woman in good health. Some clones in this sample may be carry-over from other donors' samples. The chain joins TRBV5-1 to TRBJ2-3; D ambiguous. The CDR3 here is CASSSLTTDTQYF. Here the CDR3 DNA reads TGCGCCAGCAGCTCCTTAACCACAGATACGCAGTATTTT.